This T cell receptor beta chain is from a study of graft-versus-host responses after intestinal transplantation (dated by TCRdb to the early 2020s). General notes on the study: Recipients received multivisceral, liver-intestinal, or isolated intestinal transplants. All recipients received anti-thymocyte globulin induction followed by maintenance tacrolimus and steroids for two to four years. The cohort enrolled fewer than 25 intestinal transplant recipients including one retransplant, and a few patients lacking pretransplant specimens were excluded. Donor T cell macrochimerism was defined as a peak of at least 4% donor T cells among recipient peripheral blood mononuclear cells. To identify alloreactive clones, pre-transplant mixed lymphocyte reaction products were sequenced and compared with unstimulated pre-transplant donor and recipient T cells. Samples from three later patients were sequenced in-house on an Illumina MiSeq with MiXCR processing rather than by the commercial service. Bulk TCR-beta CDR3 sequencing was used to track graft-versus-host and host-versus-graft alloreactive T cell clones in the graft, circulation and bone marrow after intestinal transplantation. Findings and caveats that apply to the study as a whole: Early after transplant, peak levels of circulating GvH clones were found to be associated with declines in HvG clones. In patients with donor T cell macrochimerism, the allografts had high GvH to HvG T cell clonal ratios. GvH clones were detected in recipient bone marrow, and some of these GvH clones were observed earlier in ileal mucosa or blood, consistent with an intestinal mucosal origin. Conclusions were limited by the relatively low number and heterogeneity of intestinal transplant patients.

Explained via the paper, the time point label denotes: cells obtained before transplantation from donor or recipient. In mixed lymphocyte reactions, some 200,000 CFSE-labeled pre-transplant responders were plated with some 200,000 irradiated violet-dye-labeled stimulators and cultured for 5 to 6 days. Proliferating CD3+CD4+CFSE-low and CD3+CD8+CFSE-low responder cells were FACS-sorted on a BD Influx sorter after the mixed lymphocyte reaction. Preparation of the library involved the immunoSEQ multiplex PCR assay. For most patients, genomic DNA was isolated using the Qiagen DNeasy Blood and Tissue Kit and was shipped frozen to Adaptive Biotechnologies for TCR sequencing. For most patients, genomic DNA was subjected to high-throughput TCR-beta CDR3 sequencing by Adaptive Biotechnologies. The authors' pipeline ran thus. TCR sequencing data were retrieved from Adaptive's ImmunoSEQ software for about 17 patients, whereas three other patients were processed with MiXCR and VDJtools. To correct CD4 versus CD8 sorting errors, sequences present in both subsets at a frequency ratio below 5:1 were removed. Because the origin of CDR3 nucleotide sequences shared between donor and recipient could not be assigned, those sequences were removed. Alloreactive clones required at least 2-fold expansion over unstimulated cells and minimum CFSE-low frequency of 0.002% (template counts) or 0.001% (read counts). A clone was considered mappable if detected in the sequenced pre-transplant spleen, lymph node, or MLR CFSE-low populations of the donor or recipient. The cumulative frequency of alloreactive clones was calculated as a percentage of all sequences, weighted by copy number. TCRdb retrieved this table from immuneACCESS and kept in-frame rearrangements only. Not all clones are present; in checked studies, unresolved V genes account for under half, and no reason is known for the remainder. Clone size and the V and J calls come from that table; the DNA yielded D and trimming. Here the sample has about 7,200 clones; 30% occur a single time. The biggest ten clones account for around 4% of the sample.

In its sample, this clone was seen once. There are no base qualities to consult, and no much larger clone falls within one base. Source: alloreactive CD4+ T cells from a mixed lymphocyte reaction culture, taken before transplantation. The meaning of the sample's cell subset or site label: CFSE-low proliferating T cells sorted from roughly six-day pre-transplant mixed lymphocyte reaction (GvH or HvG direction). The clonotype was recovered from a human patient who was an organ donor for intestinal transplantation.

The bases are TGTGCCACCAGCAGAGTAGGGGGGGGGTACGAGCAGTACTTC. Its protein is CATSRVGGGYEQYF. The chain is made from TRBV15 and TRBJ2-7; the D gene is perhaps TRBD2, from 7 matching bases. Inclusive of the bounding cysteine and phenylalanine, the CDR3 is 14 residues long. Of all the DNA, just the CDR3 is kept, 42 bases in frame from base 1. V is clipped by 1 base and J by 4 bases, and the sequence between their germline boundaries is 11 bases long. The germline V gene (reference sequence) gives CDR1 as LNHNV and CDR2 as YYDKDF. Reference TRBV15 and TRBJ2-7 genes cover what lies past the CDR3, so the full variable domain is DAMVIQNPRYQVTQFGKPVTLSCSQTLNHNVMYWYQQKSSQAPKLLFHYYDKDFNNEADTPDNFQSRRPNTSFCFLDIRSPGLGDTAMYLCATSRVGGGYEQYFGPGTRLTVT.